The next 13 T cell receptor beta chains were all read from a single sample in a study of cytomegalovirus exposure and HLA in healthy donors. The PCR made use of 60 Vbeta and 13 Jbeta primers. Using immunoSEQ multiplex PCR, the repertoire was profiled, and TCRdb retains in-frame clones only, with some absent. The table lists 150,000 or so clones, over 60% of them singletons. Sequencing was performed on PBMCs. The source of these receptors is a woman between 18 and 30 years old in good health and CMV-seronegative.

This clone appeared a few times. V usage is TRBV18 and J usage is TRBJ2-1, with a possible D match to TRBD1 (5 bases). The CDR3 is 14 residues long. Trimming took 2 bases from V and 5 from J, leaving 10 bases between them. Germline CDR1 and CDR2: KGHSH and LQKENI. For the CDR3, the DNA is TGTGCCAGCTCACCAGGGGCGCAAAACAATGAGCAGTTCTTC. Its protein product is CASSPGAQNNEQFF.

This chain connects TRBV20-1 to TRBJ2-5; TRBD2 might be the D (5 bases). CDR3 length: 11 amino acids. V lost 7 bases and J 3 bases, leaving 9 bases between the germline ends. CDR1 and CDR2 from the germline V gene are DFQATT and SNEGSKA (reference sequence). CDR3 sequence: CSGWREETQYF. Written as DNA, the CDR3 is TGCAGTGGGTGGCGGGAAGAGACCCAGTACTTC.

This chain uses TRBV4-3 with TRBJ1-2, with 8 bases lining up with TRBD1. V lost 0 bases to trimming and J lost 7 bases; unmatched junction nucleotides: 7. Germline V gene data show CDR1 as LGHNA and CDR2 as YSLEER. The CDR3 has 15 residues. Written as DNA, the CDR3 is TGCGCCAGCAGCCAAGAAATCGACAGGGGAAGTGGCTACACCTTC. Translated: CASSQEIDRGSGYTF.

This chain connects TRBV28 to TRBJ2-7, with D perhaps matching TRBD1 (5 bases). The ends were cut back, 1 base at V and 3 bases at J, with 16 bases in the middle. CDR3 length equals 16 residues. CDR1 is MDHEN and CDR2 is SYDVKM in the germline V gene. CDR3 DNA: TGTGCCAGCAGTTTATTCACGGACACGGTTGACTACGAGCAGTACTTC. It encodes CASSLFTDTVDYEQYF.

CDR3 protein: CASSFGDSRGYTF. The CDR3 bases are TGTGCCAGCAGCTTCGGGGACAGCCGGGGCTACACCTTC. The V call is TRBV5-6, the J call TRBJ1-2, with 7 nucleotides matching TRBD1. Germline V gene lookup returns CDR1 SGHDT and CDR2 YYEEEE. The junction had 6 bases not matched to a gene; V was cut back by 2 bases and J by 8 bases. The CDR3 covers 13 residues.

This chain connects TRBV6-1 to TRBJ1-1; D possibly corresponds to TRBD1 (5 bases). The CDR3 is made up of 14 amino acids. Per germline, CDR1 MNHNS and CDR2 SASEGT. V gave up 2 bases and J gave up 5 bases, with 12 bases separating them. The CDR3 coding sequence is TGTGCCAGCAGTGAACTGGGGCGCGGAACTGAAGCTTTCTTT. Its translation: CASSELGRGTEAFF.

The chain combines TRBV13 with TRBJ2-3; D remains ambiguous. Trimming took off 6 bases at V and 3 bases at J, with 19 bases between the two ends. The length of the CDR3 is 16 residues. The germline gives CDR1 PRHDT, CDR2 FYEKMQ (reference sequence). CDR3 sequence reads: CASSFRLVMATDTQYF. Here the CDR3 DNA reads TGTGCCAGCAGTTTCAGATTGGTTATGGCAACAGATACGCAGTATTTT.

This rearrangement joins TRBV18 to TRBJ1-5; TRBD1 aligns across 7 bases. In germline, CDR1 is KGHSH, CDR2 LQKENI. This CDR3 spans 15 amino acids. V shed 5 bases, J shed 7 bases, and the junction held 11 bases outside the gene matches. In nucleotides, the CDR3 is TGTGCCAGCTCAACGGGACAGCAGAGCTGGCAGCCCCAGCATTTT. Its protein product is CASSTGQQSWQPQHF.

This clone was recorded only once. The rearrangement links TRBV19 to TRBJ2-3; 9 bases are a match to TRBD1. The CDR3 has 15 amino acids. V was clipped by 4 bases and J by 4 bases; unmatched bases: 6. Germline V gene data show CDR1 as LNHDA and CDR2 as SQIVND (reference sequence). CDR3 loop: CASSTRDRAPDTQYF. The CDR3 nucleotides read TGTGCCAGTAGTACCCGGGACAGGGCACCAGATACGCAGTATTTT. Full variable domain (rest looked up from reference TRBV19 and TRBJ2-3): DGGITQSPKYLFRKEGQNVTLSCEQNLNHDAMYWYRQDPGQGLRLIYYSQIVNDFQKGDIAEGYSVSREKKESFPLTVTSAQKNPTAFYLCASSTRDRAPDTQYFGPGTRLTVL.

This chain uses TRBV29-1 with TRBJ2-1; 11 nucleotides align to TRBD2. With 7 bases clipped from V and 7 bases from J, the junction kept 9 bases outside the gene matches. The CDR3 runs to 14 residues. The germline gives CDR1 SQVTM, CDR2 ANQGSEA. Written as DNA, the CDR3 is TGCAGCGCATCCGGGACTAGCGGAGGGAATGAGCAGTTCTTC. Protein: CSASGTSGGNEQFF.

The chain couples TRBV14 to TRBJ1-3; possible D gene TRBD1, 6 bases. V dropped 4 bases and J dropped 4 bases, with 14 bases sitting between them. This CDR3 comprises 15 residues. Per germline, CDR1 SGHDN and CDR2 FVKESK. CDR3 sequence (DNA): TGTGCCAGCAGCCCCCGACAGGTCTACGGAAACACCATATATTTT. This encodes CASSPRQVYGNTIYF.

The chain recombines TRBV5-4 with TRBJ1-3, with D tentatively TRBD1 (5 bases). This CDR3 has 15 residues. Trimming left V 4 bases short and J 0 bases short, with 11 bases between. CDR1 is SGHNT, CDR2 YYREEE, per germline (reference sequence). The DNA of the CDR3 is TGTGCCAGCAGCCTGGGGGGAGTCTCTGGAAACACCATATATTTT. It encodes CASSLGGVSGNTIYF.

This clone was detected only once. The rearrangement joins TRBV30 to TRBJ2-1; 15 positions match TRBD2. The CDR3 sequence is 15 residues long. The germline V gene has CDR1 GTSNPN and CDR2 SVGIG (reference sequence). V lost 7 bases and J lost 10; bases outside the gene matches: 11. CDR3 region: CAYAQGLAGGREQFF. CDR3 bases: TGTGCCTACGCCCAGGGACTAGCGGGAGGACGGGAGCAGTTCTTC.